This T cell receptor (beta chain) was retrieved from a study of T cells in Graves' hyperthyroidism and ophthalmopathy. RNA transcripts were the template for amplifying TCR beta CDR3 regions. The TCR CDR3 was amplified in a first-round RT-PCR using the HTBI primer set. TCRdb called the multiplex PCR reads again in MiXCR, with one record for every CDR3 protein. The profile shows more than 300,000 distinct CDR3 sequences, about 14% of them singletons. On this clonotype itself: This clone may be a read error of a much larger clone one base away.

Trimming took 6 bases from V and 9 from J; bases not matched to a gene: 17. Germline lookup yields CDR1 MNHNS and CDR2 SASEGT. This CDR3 is built from 17 residues. The sequenced sample consisted of blood. The rearrangement uses TRBV6-1 and TRBJ1-5, with 10 bases matching TRBD1. The sequence came from a woman in her 30s with Graves' ophthalmopathy. The CDR3 DNA follows: TGTGCCAGCAGAGCTAGGACCGGGACAGGGGTTTATCGGCCCCAGCATTTT. It yields the protein CASRARTGTGVYRPQHF.